This T cell receptor beta chain was recovered during a study of beta chain features in type 1 diabetes. The authors reverse transcribed all of the isolated RNA, so sequencing captured expressed TCRB transcripts. Read counts averaged around 3.5 million for samples of naive, central memory and regulatory T cells. Measured with immunoSEQ multiplex PCR; TCRdb has only the in-frame clones, and not every one. The sample includes roughly 330,000 clones, roughly 12% of them seen just once. Study conclusions and caveats: Researchers report that Type 1 diabetes patients had moderately but significantly shorter TCRB CDR3s across all four CD4+ subsets. PCR, the amplification step, might favor shorter templates, equally in patients and controls.

This clone showed up just a few times. Its antigen is not known. Sequencing was done on a sample of naive CD4+ T cells from blood. The clonotype originates from a woman aged 18-29 years with type 1 diabetes.

The CDR3 protein is CASSDEGGGADTQYF. In DNA, the CDR3 is TGTGCCAGCAGTGATGAGGGAGGCGGAGCAGATACGCAGTATTTT. The genes are TRBV2 and TRBJ2-3; possibly TRBD2 for D (6 bases). V gave up 3 bases and J gave up 4 bases, with 14 bases separating them. The CDR3 is 15 amino acids. Per germline, CDR1 SNHLY and CDR2 FYNNEI.